A single sample gave rise to the 10 T cell receptor beta chains below, sequenced in a study of blood T cell repertoires in COVID-19. The method was immunoSEQ multiplex PCR; TCRdb's version includes in-frame clones alone and lacks a portion of them. The data show about 170,000 clones, 82% seen once. Sequenced material: peripheral blood. Every receptor here comes from a woman in her sixties or seventies with acute or convalescent COVID-19.

This chain uses TRBV7-8 with TRBJ2-7; D is unresolved. Germline lookup yields CDR1 SGHVS and CDR2 FQNEAQ. V lost 1 base and J 4 bases, leaving 8 bases between the germline ends. This CDR3 contains 13 residues. For the CDR3, the DNA is TGTGCCAGCAGCTTAGTCGAGAATTACGAGCAGTACTTC. This translates into CASSLVENYEQYF.

The J gene is TRBJ1-2, the V gene TRBV28, with TRBD1 identical over 9 bases. CDR1 and CDR2 from the germline V gene are MDHEN and SYDVKM. CDR3 size: 14 residues. The junction had 8 bases not matched to a gene; V was cut back by 6 bases and J by 6 bases. CDR3 nucleotides: TGTGCCAGCAGCTCGGGACAGGGAAGAAATGGCTACACCTTC. As protein: CASSSGQGRNGYTF.

This chain uses TRBV6-2 or TRBV6-3 with TRBJ1-3, with D unresolved. The CDR3 totals 13 residues. V was cut by 6 bases and J by 1 base, with 7 bases left in between. CDR1 is MNHEY and CDR2 is SVGEGT in the germline V gene. The CDR3 is CASSGGSGNTIYF. Written as DNA, the CDR3 is TGTGCCAGCAGCGGAGGATCTGGAAACACCATATATTTT.

This sequence joins TRBV5-1 and TRBJ2-3; D possibly corresponds to TRBD1 (5 bases). CDR1 SGHRS and CDR2 YFSETQ come from the germline V gene. The V gene lost 5 bases and the J gene lost 6 bases, with 16 bases spanning the gap. The CDR3 length is 14 residues. CDR3 DNA: TGCGCCAGCAGTCAGGGATTTTCGGCGGATACGCAGTATTTT. It translates to CASSQGFSADTQYF.

The chain uses TRBV11-2 and TRBJ1-1, with D unresolved. V was cut by 5 bases and J by 6 bases, with 13 bases left in between. Germline values: CDR1 SGHAT, CDR2 FQNNGV. This CDR3 comprises 13 residues. CDR3 coding DNA: TGTGCCAGCAGCCCTACCTGGAGCGCTGAAGCTTTCTTT. Protein sequence: CASSPTWSAEAFF. Combining the CDR3 with reference TRBV11-2 and TRBJ1-1 gives the whole variable domain EAGVAQSPRYKIIEKRQSVAFWCNPISGHATLYWYQQILGQGPKLLIQFQNNGVVDDSQLPKDRFSAERLKGVDSTLKIQPAKLEDSAVYLCASSPTWSAEAFFGQGTRLTVV.

The gene calls are TRBV2 and TRBJ2-2; 7 nucleotides align to TRBD1. The length of the CDR3 is 15 residues. Unmatched junction bases numbered 7, after V lost 5 bases and J lost 4 bases. CDR1 and CDR2 from the germline V gene are SNHLY and FYNNEI. CDR3 nucleotides: TGTGCCAGCAGTTTAACAGGGGCGGGCACCGGGGAGCTGTTTTTT. Amino acid sequence: CASSLTGAGTGELFF.

DNA of the CDR3: TGTGCCTGGAGTCTCCCGGGACTAGCGGCGTCCCCGTCGTACTTC. Its translation is CAWSLPGLAASPSYF. The chain has TRBV30 and TRBJ2-7, with 11 bases that match TRBD2. The CDR3 length is 15 residues. The trim removed 2 bases at V and 12 bases at J, leaving 15 bases unmatched. From germline, CDR1 is GTSNPN and CDR2 SVGIG (reference sequence).

This clone was detected once. The chain links TRBV11-2 to TRBJ1-1; the match to TRBD1 covers 7 bases. CDR3 size: 15 residues. J gave up 2 bases and V 5 bases, and 8 bases lay outside the gene matches. The germline V gene encodes CDR1 SGHAT and CDR2 FQNNGV. The CDR3 DNA reads TGTGCCAGCAGCGCTACCGGGACAGATAACACTGAAGCTTTCTTT. Translated, it gives CASSATGTDNTEAFF.

The V call is TRBV5-8, the J call TRBJ1-2; D might be TRBD1 (5 bases). V was cut by 1 base and J by 0 bases, with 10 bases left in between. The CDR3 spans 15 residues. Germline-derived CDR1 and CDR2 are SGHTS and YDEGEE. The CDR3 DNA reads TGTGCCAGCAGCTTGCGCGACAGTCCTAACTATGGCTACACCTTC. Its translation is CASSLRDSPNYGYTF. Combining the CDR3 with reference TRBV5-8 and TRBJ1-2 gives the whole variable domain EAGVTQSPTHLIKTRGQQATLRCSPISGHTSVYWYQQALGLGLQFLLWYDEGEERNRGNFPPRFSGRQFPNYSSELNVNALELEDSALYLCASSLRDSPNYGYTFGSGTRLTVV.

This rearrangement joins TRBV7-8 to TRBJ2-3; TRBD2 agrees at 10 bases. Losses at the gene ends were 3 bases for V and 6 bases for J; bases not matched to a gene: 9. The CDR3 has 16 amino acids. Germline CDR1 SGHVS, CDR2 FQNEAQ. CDR3 region: CASSFSLERGGDTQYF. CDR3 bases: TGTGCCAGCAGCTTTAGTTTGGAGCGGGGGGGTGATACGCAGTATTTT.